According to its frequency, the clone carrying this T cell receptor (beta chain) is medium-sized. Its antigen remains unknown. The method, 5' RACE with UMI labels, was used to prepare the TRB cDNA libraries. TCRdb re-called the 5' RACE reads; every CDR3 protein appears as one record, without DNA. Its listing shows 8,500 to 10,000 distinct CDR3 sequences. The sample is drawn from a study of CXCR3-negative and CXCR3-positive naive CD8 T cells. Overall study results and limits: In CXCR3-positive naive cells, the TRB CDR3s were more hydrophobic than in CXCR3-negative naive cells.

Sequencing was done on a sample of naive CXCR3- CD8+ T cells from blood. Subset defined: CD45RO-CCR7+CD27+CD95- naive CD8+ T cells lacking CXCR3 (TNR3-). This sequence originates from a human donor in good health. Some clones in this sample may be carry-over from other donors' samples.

The CDR3 here is CASSPFGGGETQYF. This chain connects TRBV7-8 to TRBJ2-5; TCRdb returns TRBD1, unconfirmable since there is no DNA. The CDR3 runs 14 residues. Germline loops: CDR1 SGHVS, CDR2 FQNEAQ.